These 16 T cell receptor beta chains originate from one sample sequenced in a study of cytomegalovirus exposure and HLA in healthy donors. This table comes from immunoSEQ multiplex PCR, and its TCRdb copy is limited to in-frame clones, with some not included. The table lists under 100,000 clones, around 82% of them singletons. The sequenced sample was PBMCs. These TCRs come from a woman younger than 30 in good health and CMV-seropositive.

The rearrangement uses TRBV19 and TRBJ1-5, with 10 bases fitting TRBD1. This CDR3 spans 18 amino acids. In germline, CDR1 is LNHDA, CDR2 SQIVND (reference sequence). With 8 bases clipped from V and 1 base from J, the junction kept 14 bases outside the gene matches. CDR3: CASSRRQGATGSNQPQHF. CDR3 nucleotide sequence: TGTGCCAGTTCCCGGAGACAGGGGGCCACGGGAAGCAATCAGCCCCAGCATTTT.

The chain combines TRBV10-2 with TRBJ2-3; 9 bases are shared with TRBD2. This CDR3 is built from 16 residues. Germline CDR1 reads WSHSY; CDR2 reads SAAADI. The V segment lost 3 bases and the J segment 3 bases; nucleotides outside the gene matches: 7. CDR3 in amino acids: CASSDPIAGVTDTQYF. Here the CDR3 DNA reads TGCGCCAGCAGTGATCCTATAGCGGGGGTGACAGATACGCAGTATTTT.

The chain joins TRBV27 to TRBJ2-7; the match to TRBD1 covers 7 bases. The CDR3 runs 15 residues. CDR1 is MNHEY and CDR2 is SMNVEV in the germline V gene (reference sequence). Trimming removed 5 bases from V and 3 bases from J; junction bases left unmatched: 10. CDR3 protein: CASSLTGAAYYEQYF. CDR3 bases: TGTGCCAGCAGTCTCACAGGGGCGGCGTACTACGAGCAGTACTTC.

The chain recombines TRBV5-1 with TRBJ1-1, with D unclear. Between the trimmed V and J ends, which lost 3 bases and 0 bases, there was a span of 9 bases. Germline CDR1 SGHRS, CDR2 YFSETQ. This CDR3 is 14 amino acids long. The CDR3 nucleotides read TGCGCCAGCAGCTCGGCGGGGTTGAACACTGAAGCTTTCTTT. Translated, it gives CASSSAGLNTEAFF.

This clone was detected many times. The chain links TRBV10-3 to TRBJ1-1, with unresolved D. Per germline, CDR1 ENHRY and CDR2 SYGVKD. Trimming removed 10 bases at V and 11 bases at J, with 20 bases between. The CDR3 runs 12 residues. The CDR3 DNA reads TGTGCCAGCCGAAACGGGGATGTGGGGGCTTTCTTT. Its protein is CASRNGDVGAFF.

This chain uses TRBV27 with TRBJ1-5; D remains ambiguous. This CDR3 comprises 15 residues. Trimming pared 2 bases from V and 6 bases from J, leaving 14 bases between. Per the germline V gene, CDR1 is MNHEY and CDR2 is SMNVEV (reference sequence). The CDR3: CASSLGRVAGQPQHF. The CDR3 DNA reads TGTGCCAGCAGTTTAGGGAGGGTGGCTGGTCAGCCCCAGCATTTT.

The V gene is TRBV7-3, the J gene TRBJ2-1; a possible D gene is TRBD1 (6 bases). V lost 2 bases, J lost 7 bases, and 9 bases lay in between. The CDR3 contains 13 residues. Per germline, CDR1 SGHTA and CDR2 FQGTGA. CDR3 residues: CASSLLQGNEQFF. The CDR3 bases are TGTGCCAGCAGCTTACTTCAGGGGAATGAGCAGTTCTTC.

V and J are TRBV27 and TRBJ2-1; possibly TRBD2 for D (7 bases). This CDR3 comprises 15 residues. The germline V gene encodes CDR1 MNHEY and CDR2 SMNVEV (reference sequence). Deletions cut 5 bases from V and 3 bases from J, with 14 bases between. The CDR3 sequence: CASSPLRGGYNEQFF. The CDR3 DNA reads TGTGCCAGCAGTCCCCTGAGGGGGGGCTACAATGAGCAGTTCTTC.

This clone was seen just once. The rearrangement joins TRBV19 to TRBJ1-5; TRBD1 aligns across 7 bases. The length of the CDR3 is 13 residues. The germline V gene has CDR1 LNHDA and CDR2 SQIVND (reference sequence). V trimming: 11 bases; J trimming: 4 bases; junction bases outside the gene matches: 8. The CDR3 spells CAVDRALNQPQHF. In DNA form, the CDR3 reads TGTGCCGTAGACAGGGCACTTAATCAGCCCCAGCATTTT.

In DNA, the CDR3 is TGTGCCAGCAGCGCAACCGGGACAGGGGCCTACAATGAGCAGTTCTTC. This translates into CASSATGTGAYNEQFF. The V call is TRBV9, the J call TRBJ2-1, with TRBD1 matching 10 bases. CDR3 size: 16 residues. From germline, CDR1 is SGDLS and CDR2 YYNGEE. The trim removed 3 bases at V and 2 bases at J, leaving 5 bases unmatched.

V and J are TRBV5-1 and TRBJ2-3; 8 positions agree with TRBD2. Germline CDR1 reads SGHRS; CDR2 reads YFSETQ. V lost 0 bases, J lost 4 bases, and 1 base stayed unmatched. The CDR3 covers 14 residues. CDR3 amino acids: CASSLAGGPDTQYF. DNA for the CDR3: TGCGCCAGCAGCTTGGCGGGGGGGCCAGATACGCAGTATTTT.

CDR3 sequence: CASSLGLAGVRIDEQFF. The CDR3 DNA reads TGTGCCAGCAGCTTGGGACTAGCGGGGGTACGAATTGATGAGCAGTTCTTC. This chain uses TRBV7-6 with TRBJ2-1; 14 bases map to TRBD2. The CDR3 runs 17 residues. V was pared by 3 bases and J by 8 bases, with 9 bases of the junction left unmatched. CDR1 SGHVS and CDR2 FNYEAQ come from the germline V gene.

This chain links TRBV2 with TRBJ1-5; TRBD1 matches 8 bases. The V and J ends lost 5 bases and 6 bases, in that order; junction bases with no gene match: 6. Per the germline V gene, CDR1 is SNHLY and CDR2 is FYNNEI. CDR3 length: 14 amino acids. CDR3 bases: TGTGCCAGCAGTTCTGGACAGGGTGGTCAGCCCCAGCATTTT. It translates to CASSSGQGGQPQHF. The full variable domain, in which reference TRBV2 and TRBJ1-5 provide the parts outside the CDR3, is EPEVTQTPSHQVTQMGQEVILRCVPISNHLYFYWYRQILGQKVEFLVSFYNNEISEKSEIFDDQFSVERPDGSNFTLKIRSTKLEDSAMYFCASSSGQGGQPQHFGDGTRLSIL.

This clone was seen a few times. The V call is TRBV6-6, the J call TRBJ2-1; the D is unclear. The CDR3 is 11 residues long. Germline V gene sequence: CDR1 MNHNY, CDR2 SVGAGI (reference sequence). Deletions cut 2 bases from V and 10 bases from J, with 6 bases between. CDR3 coding DNA: TGTGCCAGCAGTTACGGTGGCGAGCAGTTCTTC. It specifies CASSYGGEQFF.

V gene TRBV7-3 combines with J gene TRBJ2-3, with 7 positions matching TRBD2. Germline lookup yields CDR1 SGHTA and CDR2 FQGTGA. There are 15 residues in the CDR3. The ends lost 0 bases at V and 0 bases at J; junction bases unmatched: 0. The chain's CDR3 is CASSLTGGSTDTQYF. In DNA, the CDR3 is TGTGCCAGCAGCTTAACCGGGGGGAGCACAGATACGCAGTATTTT.

The V call is TRBV4-2, the J call TRBJ2-1, with TRBD2 matching 9 bases. V shed 1 base and J 4 bases; nucleotides not matched to a gene: 8. CDR1 LGHNA and CDR2 YNFKEQ come from the germline V gene. This CDR3 contains 17 residues. The CDR3 here is CASSQGASGGPYNEQFF. The CDR3 nucleotides are TGTGCCAGCAGCCAAGGAGCAAGCGGGGGGCCTTACAATGAGCAGTTCTTC.